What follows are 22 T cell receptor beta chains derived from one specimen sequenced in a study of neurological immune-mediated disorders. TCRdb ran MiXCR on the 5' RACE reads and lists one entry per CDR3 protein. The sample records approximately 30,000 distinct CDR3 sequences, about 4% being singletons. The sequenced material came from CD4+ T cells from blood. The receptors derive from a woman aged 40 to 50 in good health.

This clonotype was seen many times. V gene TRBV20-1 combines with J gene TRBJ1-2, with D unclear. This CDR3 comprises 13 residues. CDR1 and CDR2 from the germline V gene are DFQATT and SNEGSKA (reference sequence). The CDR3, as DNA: TGCAGCCTTAGGACCACTGGCGGGTATGGCTACACCTTC. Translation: CSLRTTGGYGYTF.

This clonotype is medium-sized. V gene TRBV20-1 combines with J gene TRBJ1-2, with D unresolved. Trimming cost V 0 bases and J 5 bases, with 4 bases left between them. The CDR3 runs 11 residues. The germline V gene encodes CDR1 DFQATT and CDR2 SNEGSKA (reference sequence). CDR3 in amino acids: CSARDLYGYTF. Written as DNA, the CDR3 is TGCAGTGCTAGAGATCTGTATGGCTACACCTTC.

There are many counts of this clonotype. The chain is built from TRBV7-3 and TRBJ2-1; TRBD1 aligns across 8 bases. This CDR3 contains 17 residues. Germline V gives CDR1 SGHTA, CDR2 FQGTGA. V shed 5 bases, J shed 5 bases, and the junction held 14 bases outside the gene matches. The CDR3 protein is CASSQSPWTGTDNEQFF. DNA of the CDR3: TGTGCCAGCAGCCAATCCCCATGGACAGGGACAGACAATGAGCAGTTCTTC.

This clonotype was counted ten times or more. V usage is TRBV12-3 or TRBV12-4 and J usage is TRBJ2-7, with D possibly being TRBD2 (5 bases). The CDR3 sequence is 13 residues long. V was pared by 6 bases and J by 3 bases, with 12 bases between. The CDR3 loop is CASRINGGYEQYF. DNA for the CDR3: TGTGCCAGCAGAATAAACGGAGGCTACGAGCAGTACTTC.

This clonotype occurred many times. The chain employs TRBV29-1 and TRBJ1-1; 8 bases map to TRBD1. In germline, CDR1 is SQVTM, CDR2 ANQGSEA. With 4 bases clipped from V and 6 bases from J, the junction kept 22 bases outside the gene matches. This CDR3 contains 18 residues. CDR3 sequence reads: CSVAHIRGPLKGASEAFF. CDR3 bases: TGCAGCGTTGCCCACATCAGGGGGCCTTTAAAGGGGGCTTCTGAAGCTTTCTTT. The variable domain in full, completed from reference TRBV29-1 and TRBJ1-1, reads SAVISQKPSRDICQRGTSLTIQCQVDSQVTMMFWYRQQPGQSLTLIATANQGSEATYESGFVIDKFPISRPNLTFSTLTVSNMSPEDSSIYLCSVAHIRGPLKGASEAFFGQGTRLTVV.

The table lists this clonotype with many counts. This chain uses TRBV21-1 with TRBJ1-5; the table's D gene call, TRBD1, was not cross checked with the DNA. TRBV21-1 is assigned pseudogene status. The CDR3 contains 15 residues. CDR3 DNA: TGTGCCAGCAGCCCTAAGGGCAGGGTCAATCAGCCCCAGCATTTT. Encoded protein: CASSPKGRVNQPQHF.

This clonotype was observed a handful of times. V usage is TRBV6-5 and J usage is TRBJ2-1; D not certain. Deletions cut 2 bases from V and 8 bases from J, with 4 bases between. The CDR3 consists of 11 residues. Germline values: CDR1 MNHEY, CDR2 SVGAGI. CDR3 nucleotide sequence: TGTGCCAGCAGTTACGGCGATGAGCAGTTCTTC. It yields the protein CASSYGDEQFF.

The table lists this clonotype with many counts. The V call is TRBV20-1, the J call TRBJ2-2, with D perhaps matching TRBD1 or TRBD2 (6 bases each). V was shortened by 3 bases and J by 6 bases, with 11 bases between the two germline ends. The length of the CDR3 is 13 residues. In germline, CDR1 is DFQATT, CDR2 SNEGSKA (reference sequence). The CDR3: CSARIRGAGELFF. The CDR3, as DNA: TGCAGTGCTAGGATTAGGGGGGCCGGGGAGCTGTTTTTT.

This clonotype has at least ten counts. The CDR3: CASSRRLAGGPRTGELFF. The DNA for the CDR3 is TGTGCCAGCAGCCGCAGACTAGCGGGAGGGCCTAGGACCGGGGAGCTGTTTTTT. V gene TRBV11-2 combines with J gene TRBJ2-2; 14 nucleotides align to TRBD2. The CDR3 is 18 residues long. The germline V gene encodes CDR1 SGHAT and CDR2 FQNNGV. V gave up 5 bases and J gave up 5 bases; unmatched junction bases: 10.

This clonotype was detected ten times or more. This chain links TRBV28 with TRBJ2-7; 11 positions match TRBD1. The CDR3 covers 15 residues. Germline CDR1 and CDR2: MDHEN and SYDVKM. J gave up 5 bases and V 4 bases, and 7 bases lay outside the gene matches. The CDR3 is CASSSGTGGFNEQYF. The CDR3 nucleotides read TGTGCCAGCAGTTCCGGGACAGGGGGTTTTAACGAGCAGTACTTC.

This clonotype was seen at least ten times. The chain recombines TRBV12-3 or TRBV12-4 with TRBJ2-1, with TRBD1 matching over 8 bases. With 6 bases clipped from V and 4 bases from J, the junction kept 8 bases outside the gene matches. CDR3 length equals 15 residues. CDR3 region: CASSDRQGYYNEQFF. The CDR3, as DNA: TGTGCCAGCAGCGACCGACAGGGGTATTACAATGAGCAGTTCTTC.

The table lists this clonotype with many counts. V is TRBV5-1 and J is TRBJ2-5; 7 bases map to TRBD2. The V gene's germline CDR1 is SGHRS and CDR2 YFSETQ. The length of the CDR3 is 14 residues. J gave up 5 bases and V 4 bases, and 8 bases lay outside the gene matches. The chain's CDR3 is CASSPREAFETQYF. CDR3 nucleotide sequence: TGCGCCAGCAGCCCCCGGGAGGCTTTCGAGACCCAGTACTTC.

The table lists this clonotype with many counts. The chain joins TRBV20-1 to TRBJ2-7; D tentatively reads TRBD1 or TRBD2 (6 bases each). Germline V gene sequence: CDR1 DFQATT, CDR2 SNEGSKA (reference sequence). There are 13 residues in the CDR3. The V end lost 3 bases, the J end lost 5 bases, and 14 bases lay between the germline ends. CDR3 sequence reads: CSASWGAPNEQYF. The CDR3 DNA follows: TGCAGTGCTAGTTGGGGGGCGCCCAACGAGCAGTACTTC.

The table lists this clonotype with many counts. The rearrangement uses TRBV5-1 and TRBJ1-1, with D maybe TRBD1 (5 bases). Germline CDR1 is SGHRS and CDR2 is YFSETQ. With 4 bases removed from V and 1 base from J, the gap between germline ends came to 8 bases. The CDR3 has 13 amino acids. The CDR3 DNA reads TGCGCCAGCAGCGCCGGGGGGAACACTGAAGCTTTCTTT. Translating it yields CASSAGGNTEAFF.

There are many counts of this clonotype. The CDR3 bases are TGTGCCAGCAGCTTATTCCCCCTCCGCTCTGGGGCCAACGTCCTGACTTTC. This translates into CASSLFPLRSGANVLTF. J is TRBJ2-6 and V is TRBV7-2; the D is unclear. Germline V lookup: CDR1 SGHTA, CDR2 FQGNSA. The CDR3 sequence is 17 residues long. Deletions cut 2 bases from V and 0 bases from J, with 11 bases between. The full variable domain, rest sourced from reference TRBV7-2 and TRBJ2-6, is GAGVSQSPSNKVTEKGKDVELRCDPISGHTALYWYRQSLGQGLEFLIYFQGNSAPDKSGLPSDRFSAERTGGSVSTLTIQRTQQEDSAVYLCASSLFPLRSGANVLTFGAGSRLTVL.

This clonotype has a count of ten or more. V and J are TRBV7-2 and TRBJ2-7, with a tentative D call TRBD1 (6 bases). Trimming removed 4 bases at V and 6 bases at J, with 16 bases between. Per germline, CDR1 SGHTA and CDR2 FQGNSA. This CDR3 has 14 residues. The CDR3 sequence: CASSSNRQESEQYF. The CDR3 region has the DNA TGTGCCAGCAGCTCCAATCGACAGGAAAGCGAGCAGTACTTC.

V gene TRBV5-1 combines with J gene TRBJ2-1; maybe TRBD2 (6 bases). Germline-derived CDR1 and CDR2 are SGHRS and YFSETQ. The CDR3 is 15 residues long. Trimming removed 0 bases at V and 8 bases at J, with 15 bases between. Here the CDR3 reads CASSLVSGGLDEQFF. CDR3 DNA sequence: TGCGCCAGCAGCTTGGTTAGCGGAGGGCTGGATGAGCAGTTCTTC. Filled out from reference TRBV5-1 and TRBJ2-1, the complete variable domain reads KAGVTQTPRYLIKTRGQQVTLSCSPISGHRSVSWYQQTPGQGLQFLFEYFSETQRNKGNFPGRFSGRQFSNSRSEMNVSTLELGDSALYLCASSLVSGGLDEQFFGPGTRLTVL.

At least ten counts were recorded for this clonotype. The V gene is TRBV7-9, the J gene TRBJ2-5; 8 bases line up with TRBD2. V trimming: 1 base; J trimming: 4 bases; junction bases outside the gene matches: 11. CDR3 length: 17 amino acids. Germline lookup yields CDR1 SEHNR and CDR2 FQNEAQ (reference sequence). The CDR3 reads CASSLGSGTRMVETQYF. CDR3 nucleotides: TGTGCCAGCAGCTTAGGATCCGGGACTAGGATGGTAGAGACCCAGTACTTC.

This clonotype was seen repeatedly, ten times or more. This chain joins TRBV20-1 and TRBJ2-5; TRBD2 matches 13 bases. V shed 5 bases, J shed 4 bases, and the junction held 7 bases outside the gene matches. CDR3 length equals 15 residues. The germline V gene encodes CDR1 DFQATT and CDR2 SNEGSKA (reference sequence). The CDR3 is CSAPPRTSGRETQYF. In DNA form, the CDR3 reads TGCAGTGCTCCGCCGCGGACTAGCGGGAGAGAGACCCAGTACTTC.

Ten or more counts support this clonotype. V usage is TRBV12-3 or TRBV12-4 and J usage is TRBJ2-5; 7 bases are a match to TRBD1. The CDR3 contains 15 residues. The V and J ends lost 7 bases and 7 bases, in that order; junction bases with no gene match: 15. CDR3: CASTKRQGGLGTQYF. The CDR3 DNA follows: TGTGCCAGCACCAAACGACAGGGCGGGTTGGGGACCCAGTACTTC.

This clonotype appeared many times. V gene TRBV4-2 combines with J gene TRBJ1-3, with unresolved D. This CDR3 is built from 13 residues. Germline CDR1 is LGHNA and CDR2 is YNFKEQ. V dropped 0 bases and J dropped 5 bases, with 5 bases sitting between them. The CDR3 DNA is TGTGCCAGCAGCCAAGATGGGAGAAACACCATATATTTT. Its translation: CASSQDGRNTIYF.

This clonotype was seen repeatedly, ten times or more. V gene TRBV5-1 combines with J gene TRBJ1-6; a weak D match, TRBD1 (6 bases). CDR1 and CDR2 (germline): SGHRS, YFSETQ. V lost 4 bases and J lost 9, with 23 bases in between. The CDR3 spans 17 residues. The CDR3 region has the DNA TGCGCCAGCAGCCCGAGGAGCGGCGGGACGGGGGCTTCACCCCTCCACTTT. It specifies CASSPRSGGTGASPLHF.